This paragraph reports one T cell receptor (beta chain). Its antigen is as yet unknown. Germline values: CDR1 ENHRY, CDR2 SYGVKD. V was trimmed by 2 bases and J by 10 bases, leaving 11 bases between them. The CDR3 spans 12 residues. The sample originates from a study of tumor and adjacent non-tumor tissue in lung cancer. Background on the study: Patients were aged roughly 31 to 76, 10 men and roughly five women, stage I to III.

No cell sorting was done before RNA was extracted from the tissue. The normal lung tissue was taken more than 3 cm from the tumor edge. Three rounds of nested PCR, following a modified ARM-PCR protocol, produced the TCRbeta library. TCRdb passed the multiplex PCR reads through MiXCR, listing each CDR3 protein once. The sample shows 81,000 or so distinct CDR3 sequences, roughly 80% of them seen only once. Study outcomes and limitations: Patients with more diverse tumor TCRs had worse survival. TCR diversity was significantly greater in tumor than normal lung tissue.

The source material was distant non-tumor lung tissue. The genes are TRBV10-3 and TRBJ1-1, with D uncertain. The receptor's source is a man aged 60-69 years with non-small cell lung cancer. CDR3 nucleotides: TGTGCCATCAGTGAGCCGGGGTCTGTAGCTTTCTTT. The encoded protein is CAISEPGSVAFF.